The T cell receptor (beta chain) under discussion was sequenced for a study of long-term antiretroviral therapy in people with HIV. Findings of the study overall: After ART, diversity increased yet remained lower than transplant donor controls. Clonotypes expanded prior to ART showed repertoire dominance at all sampled time points.

J was trimmed by 5 bases and V by 3 bases; bases with no gene match: 7. The CDR3 totals 15 residues. Looked up from germline, CDR1 is SGDLS and CDR2 is YYNGEE. Researchers report immunoSEQ v3.0 was run at survey level. Using immunoSEQ multiplex PCR, the repertoire was profiled, and TCRdb retains in-frame clones only, with some absent. In the table there are 18,000 or so clones, approximately 92% of which are singletons. Cryopreserved PBMC numbered roughly 1-10 million per sample before DNA extraction. A word on this clone: The antigen remains unidentified.

The material sequenced was unsorted PBMCs, taken 4.2 years after starting antiretroviral therapy. V gene TRBV9 combines with J gene TRBJ2-5; TRBD1 aligns across 10 bases. This sequence was found in a man between 45 and 60 years old with HIV. The CDR3 nucleotides read TGTGCCAGCAGCGCGACAGGGGGCGTGTGGGAGACCCAGTACTTC. Amino acids: CASSATGGVWETQYF.